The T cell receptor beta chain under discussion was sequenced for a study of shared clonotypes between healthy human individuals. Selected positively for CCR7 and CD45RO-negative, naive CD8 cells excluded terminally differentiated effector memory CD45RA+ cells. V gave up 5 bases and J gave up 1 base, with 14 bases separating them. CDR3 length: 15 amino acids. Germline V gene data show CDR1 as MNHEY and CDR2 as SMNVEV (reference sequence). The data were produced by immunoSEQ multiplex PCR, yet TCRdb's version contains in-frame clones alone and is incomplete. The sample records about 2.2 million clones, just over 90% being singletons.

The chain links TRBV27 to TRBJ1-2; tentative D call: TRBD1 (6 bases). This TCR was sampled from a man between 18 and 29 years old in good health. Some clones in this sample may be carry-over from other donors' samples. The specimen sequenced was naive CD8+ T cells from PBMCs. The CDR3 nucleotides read TGTGCCAGCAGTCCGGGACAAAAAATTAACTATGGCTACACCTTC. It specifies CASSPGQKINYGYTF.